This T cell receptor (beta chain) was documented in a study of OX40 agonist ivuxolimab in advanced cancers. Study details: Clinicians treated patients with ivuxolimab, an agonistic anti-OX40 (CD134) antibody.

Produced via immunoSEQ multiplex PCR; TCRdb's table is partial and in-frame only. The sample consists of tens of thousands of clones, approximately 85% of them appearing once. The CDR3 runs 12 residues. Germline CDR1 is LNHDA and CDR2 is SQIVND (reference sequence). Material: CD4+ or CD8+ T cells sorted from blood, obtained in a trial of the OX40 agonist ivuxolimab. The source of this sequence is an adult with an advanced solid tumor such as melanoma, head and neck, liver or kidney cancer. This chain links TRBV19 with TRBJ2-5; D gene uncertain. The J call may be wrong; the DNA end is better matched by TRBJ2-7. The CDR3 DNA reads TGTGCCAGTAGTTTCGCGTTGGGCGAGCAGTACTTC. It translates to CASSFALGEQYF.